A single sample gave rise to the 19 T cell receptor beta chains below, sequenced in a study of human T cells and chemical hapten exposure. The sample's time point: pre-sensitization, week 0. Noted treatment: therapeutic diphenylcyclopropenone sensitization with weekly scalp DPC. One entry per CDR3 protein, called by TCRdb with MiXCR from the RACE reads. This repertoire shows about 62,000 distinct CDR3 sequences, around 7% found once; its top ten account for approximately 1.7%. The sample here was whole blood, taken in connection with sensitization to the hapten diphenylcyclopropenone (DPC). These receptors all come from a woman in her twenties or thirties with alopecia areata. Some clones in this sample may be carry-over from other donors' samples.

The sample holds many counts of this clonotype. CDR3 bases: TGTGCCACCAGCAGAACAGGACAGGGGGCGCGGACTGAAGCTTTCTTT. Translated, it gives CATSRTGQGARTEAFF. The chain employs TRBV15 and TRBJ1-1, with 11 bases matching TRBD1. The trim removed 2 bases at V and 5 bases at J, leaving 7 bases unmatched. Germline assignment: CDR1 LNHNV and CDR2 YYDKDF (reference sequence). The CDR3 is made up of 16 amino acids.

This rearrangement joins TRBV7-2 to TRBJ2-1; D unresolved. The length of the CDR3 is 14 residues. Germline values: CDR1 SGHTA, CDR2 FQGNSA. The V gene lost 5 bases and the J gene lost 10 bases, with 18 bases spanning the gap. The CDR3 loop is CASSIDWTYHEQFF. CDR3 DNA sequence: TGTGCCAGCAGCATCGACTGGACCTATCACGAGCAGTTCTTC.

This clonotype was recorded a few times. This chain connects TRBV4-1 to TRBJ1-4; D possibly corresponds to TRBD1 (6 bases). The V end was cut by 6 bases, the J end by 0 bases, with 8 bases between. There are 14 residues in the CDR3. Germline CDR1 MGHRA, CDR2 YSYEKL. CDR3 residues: CASRRGPTNEKLFF. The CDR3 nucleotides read TGCGCCAGCAGACGGGGGCCAACTAATGAAAAACTGTTTTTT.

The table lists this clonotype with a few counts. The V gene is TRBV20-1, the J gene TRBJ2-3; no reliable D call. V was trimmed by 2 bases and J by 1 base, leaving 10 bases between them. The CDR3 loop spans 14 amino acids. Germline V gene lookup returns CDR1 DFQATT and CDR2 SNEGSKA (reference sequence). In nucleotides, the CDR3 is TGCAGTGCTAGAACCCTACGCGGCACAGATACGCAGTATTTT. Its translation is CSARTLRGTDTQYF.

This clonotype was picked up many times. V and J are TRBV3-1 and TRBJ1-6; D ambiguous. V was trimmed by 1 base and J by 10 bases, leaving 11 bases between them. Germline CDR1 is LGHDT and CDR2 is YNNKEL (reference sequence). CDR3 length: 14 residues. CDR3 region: CASSQAKGNSPLHF. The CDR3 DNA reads TGTGCCAGCAGCCAAGCCAAGGGAAACTCACCCCTCCACTTT.

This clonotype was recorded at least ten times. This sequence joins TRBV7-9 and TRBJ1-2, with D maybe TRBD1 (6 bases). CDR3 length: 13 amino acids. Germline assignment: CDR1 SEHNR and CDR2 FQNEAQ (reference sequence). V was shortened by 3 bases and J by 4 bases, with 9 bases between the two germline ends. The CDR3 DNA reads TGTGCCAGCAGCTTCCGGGACATCTATGGCTACACCTTC. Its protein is CASSFRDIYGYTF.

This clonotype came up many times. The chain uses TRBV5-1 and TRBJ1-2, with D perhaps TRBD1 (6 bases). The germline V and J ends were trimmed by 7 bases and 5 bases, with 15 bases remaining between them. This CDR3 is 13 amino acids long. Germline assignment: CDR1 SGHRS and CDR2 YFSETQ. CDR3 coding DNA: TGCGCCAGCGGTCCGGACAGTACTTATGGCTACACCTTC. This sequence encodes CASGPDSTYGYTF.

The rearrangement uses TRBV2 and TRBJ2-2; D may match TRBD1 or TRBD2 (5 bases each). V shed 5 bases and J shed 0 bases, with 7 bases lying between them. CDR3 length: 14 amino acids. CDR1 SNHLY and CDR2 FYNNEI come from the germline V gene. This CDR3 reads CASSRGPNTGELFF. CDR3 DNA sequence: TGTGCCAGCAGTCGGGGCCCGAACACCGGGGAGCTGTTTTTT.

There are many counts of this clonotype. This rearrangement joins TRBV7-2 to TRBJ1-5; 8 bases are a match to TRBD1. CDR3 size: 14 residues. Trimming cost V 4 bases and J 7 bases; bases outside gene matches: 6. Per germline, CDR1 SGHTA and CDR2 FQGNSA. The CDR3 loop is CASSSWTGTQPQHF. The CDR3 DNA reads TGTGCCAGCAGCTCCTGGACAGGGACGCAGCCCCAGCATTTT.

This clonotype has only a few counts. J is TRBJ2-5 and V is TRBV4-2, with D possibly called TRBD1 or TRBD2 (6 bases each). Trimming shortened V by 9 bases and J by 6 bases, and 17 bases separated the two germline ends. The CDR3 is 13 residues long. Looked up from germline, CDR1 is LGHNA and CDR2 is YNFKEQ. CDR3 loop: CASSTGAGKTQYF. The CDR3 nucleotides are TGTGCCAGTTCAACGGGGGCAGGGAAGACCCAGTACTTC.

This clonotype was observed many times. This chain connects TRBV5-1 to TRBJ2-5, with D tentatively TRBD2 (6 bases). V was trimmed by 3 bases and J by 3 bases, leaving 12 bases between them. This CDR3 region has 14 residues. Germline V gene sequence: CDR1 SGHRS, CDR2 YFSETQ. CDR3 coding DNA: TGCGCCAGCAGCTCCGGGACTGTGAAAGAGACCCAGTACTTC. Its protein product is CASSSGTVKETQYF.

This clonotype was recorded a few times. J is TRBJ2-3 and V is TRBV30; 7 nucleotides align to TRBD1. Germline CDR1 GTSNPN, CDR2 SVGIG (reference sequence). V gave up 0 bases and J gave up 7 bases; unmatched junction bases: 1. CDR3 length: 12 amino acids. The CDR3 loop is CAWSVQGNTQYF. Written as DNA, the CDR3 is TGTGCCTGGAGTGTACAGGGGAATACGCAGTATTTT.

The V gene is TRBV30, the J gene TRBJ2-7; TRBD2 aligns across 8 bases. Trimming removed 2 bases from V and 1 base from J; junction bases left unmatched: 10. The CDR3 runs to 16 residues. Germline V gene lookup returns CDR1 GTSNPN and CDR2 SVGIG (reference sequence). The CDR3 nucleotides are TGTGCCTGGAGTCCGCCGGGGACTAGGGGGTCCTACGAGCAGTACTTC. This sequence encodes CAWSPPGTRGSYEQYF.

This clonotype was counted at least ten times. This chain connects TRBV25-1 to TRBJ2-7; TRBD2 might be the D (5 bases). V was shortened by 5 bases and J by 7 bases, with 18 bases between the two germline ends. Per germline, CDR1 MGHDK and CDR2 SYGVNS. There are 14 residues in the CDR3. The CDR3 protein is CASSPPAVAREQYF. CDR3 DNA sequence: TGTGCCAGCAGTCCGCCTGCGGTAGCGAGGGAGCAGTACTTC.

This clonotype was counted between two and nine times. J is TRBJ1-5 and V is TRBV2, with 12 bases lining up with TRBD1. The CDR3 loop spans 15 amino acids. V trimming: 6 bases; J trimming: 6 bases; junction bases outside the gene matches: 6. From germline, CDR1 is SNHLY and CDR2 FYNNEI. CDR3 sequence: CASSLGQGASQPQHF. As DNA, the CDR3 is TGTGCCAGCAGCCTGGGACAGGGGGCCAGTCAGCCCCAGCATTTT.

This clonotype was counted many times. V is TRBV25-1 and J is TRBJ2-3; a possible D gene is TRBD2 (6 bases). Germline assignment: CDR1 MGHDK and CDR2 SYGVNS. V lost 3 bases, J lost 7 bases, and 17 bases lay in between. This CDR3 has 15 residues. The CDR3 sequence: CASSDPEGSDYTQYF. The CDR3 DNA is TGTGCCAGCAGTGACCCGGAGGGTAGCGACTATACGCAGTATTTT. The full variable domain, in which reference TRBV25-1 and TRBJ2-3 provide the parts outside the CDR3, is EADIYQTPRYLVIGTGKKITLECSQTMGHDKMYWYQQDPGMELHLIHYSYGVNSTEKGDLSSESTVSRIRTEHFPLTLESARPSHTSQYLCASSDPEGSDYTQYFGPGTRLTVL.

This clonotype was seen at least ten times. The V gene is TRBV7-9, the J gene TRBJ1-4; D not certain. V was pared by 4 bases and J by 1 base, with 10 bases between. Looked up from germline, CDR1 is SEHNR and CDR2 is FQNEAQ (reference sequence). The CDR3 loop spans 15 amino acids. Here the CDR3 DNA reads TGTGCCAGCAGCTCTAGAAAGAGAACTAATGAAAAACTGTTTTTT. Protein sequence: CASSSRKRTNEKLFF. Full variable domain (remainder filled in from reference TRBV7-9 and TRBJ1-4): DTGVSQNPRHKITKRGQNVTFRCDPISEHNRLYWYRQTLGQGPEFLTYFQNEAQLEKSRLLSDRFSAERPKGSFSTLEIQRTEQGDSAMYLCASSSRKRTNEKLFFGSGTQLSVL.

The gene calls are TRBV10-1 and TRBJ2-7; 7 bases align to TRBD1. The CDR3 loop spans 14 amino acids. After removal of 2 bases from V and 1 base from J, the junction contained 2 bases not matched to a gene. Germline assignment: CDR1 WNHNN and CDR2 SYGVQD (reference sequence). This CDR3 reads CASSENRGSYEQYF. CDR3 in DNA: TGCGCCAGCAGTGAGAACAGGGGTTCCTACGAGCAGTACTTC.

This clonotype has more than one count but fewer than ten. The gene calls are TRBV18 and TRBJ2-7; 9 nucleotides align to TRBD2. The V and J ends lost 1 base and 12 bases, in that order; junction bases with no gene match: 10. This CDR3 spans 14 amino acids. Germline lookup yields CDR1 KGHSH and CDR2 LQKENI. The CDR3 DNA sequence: TGTGCCAGCTCACCACGTGGCGGGGGGGCCCTTGGGTACTTC. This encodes CASSPRGGGALGYF. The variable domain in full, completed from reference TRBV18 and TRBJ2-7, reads NAGVMQNPRHLVRRRGQEARLRCSPMKGHSHVYWYRQLPEEGLKFMVYLQKENIIDESGMPKERFSAEFPKEGPSILRIQQVVRGDSAAYFCASSPRGGGALGYFGPGTRLTVT.